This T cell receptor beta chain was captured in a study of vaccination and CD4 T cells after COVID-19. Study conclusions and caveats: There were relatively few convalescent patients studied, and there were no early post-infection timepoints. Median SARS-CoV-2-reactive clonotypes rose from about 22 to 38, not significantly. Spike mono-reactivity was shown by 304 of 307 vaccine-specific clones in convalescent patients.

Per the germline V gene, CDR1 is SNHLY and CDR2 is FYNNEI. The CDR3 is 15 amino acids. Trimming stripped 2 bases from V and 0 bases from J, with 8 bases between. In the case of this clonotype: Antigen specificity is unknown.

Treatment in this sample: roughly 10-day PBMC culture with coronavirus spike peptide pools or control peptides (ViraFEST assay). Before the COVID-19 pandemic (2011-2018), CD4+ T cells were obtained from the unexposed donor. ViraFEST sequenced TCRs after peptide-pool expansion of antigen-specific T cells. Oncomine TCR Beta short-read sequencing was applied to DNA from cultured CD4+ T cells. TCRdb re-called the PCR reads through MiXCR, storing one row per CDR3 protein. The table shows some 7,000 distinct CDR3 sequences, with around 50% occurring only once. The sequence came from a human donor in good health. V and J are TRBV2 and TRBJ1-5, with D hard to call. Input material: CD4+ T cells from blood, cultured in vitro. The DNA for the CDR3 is TGTGCCAGCAGTGAACGGGGTGGTAGCAATCAGCCCCAGCATTTT. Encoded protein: CASSERGGSNQPQHF. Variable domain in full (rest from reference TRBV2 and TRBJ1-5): EPEVTQTPSHQVTQMGQEVILRCVPISNHLYFYWYRQILGQKVEFLVSFYNNEISEKSEIFDDQFSVERPDGSNFTLKIRSTKLEDSAMYFCASSERGGSNQPQHFGDGTRLSIL.